A selection of T cell receptor beta chains follows, all from one sample in a study of T cells in tuberculosis. Libraries were prepared by immunoSEQ multiplex PCR; TCRdb keeps only in-frame clonotypes and omits some of them. This sample has about 38,000 clones, with around 94% found just once. The source material was PBMCs, sampled at tuberculosis diagnosis. The receptor source for this set is an adult with tuberculosis. CDR3s include the opening cysteine and the closing phenylalanine or tryptophan.

TRBJ1-6	TRBV30	17	CAWSSSRGVSYNSPLHF
TRBJ2-7	TRBV7-8	16	CASSLELARGTYEQYF
TRBJ2-7	TRBV5-6	15	CASSFVALGSYEQYF
TRBJ1-3	TRBV5-6	17	CASQMRGRWSSGNTIYF
TRBJ2-7	TRBV7-9	13	CASSFDSFYEQYF
TRBJ1-5	TRBV5-6	16	CASSEMTGGGDQPQHF
TRBJ1-5	TRBV7-8	18	CASSGAPLDLYRNQPQHF
TRBJ2-3	TRBV5-5	16	CASYLRLEFSTHTQYF
TRBJ1-1	TRBV28	16	CASSGPGTGSSTEAFF
TRBJ1-1	TRBV5-1	15	CASSLVETGRTEAFF
TRBJ1-4	TRBV11-3	16	CASSGQSPATNEKLFF
TRBJ2-3	TRBV9	15	CASSGLAGGTDTQYF
TRBJ1-4	TRBV20-1	11	CSARSSEKLFF
TRBJ1-2	TRBV30	20	CACRVLNKRQGPTPNYGYTF
TRBJ2-4	TRBV18	16	CASSSGQGSGPYIQYF
TRBJ2-7	TRBV7-9	12	CASSLQGYEQYF
TRBJ1-1	TRBV19	15	CASTTWEGSTSEAFF
TRBJ1-5	TRBV6-5	13	CASRTDKSQPQHF
TRBJ2-2	TRBV11-3	13	CASSLTDAGELFF
TRBJ1-5	TRBV2	16	CASHTGGQYSNQPQHF
TRBJ2-5	TRBV18	13	CASSPGLYETQYF
TRBJ2-5	TRBV29-1	14	CSVGGTGMSETQYF
TRBJ2-1	TRBV2	12	CASSGTVNEQFF
TRBJ1-6	TRBV6-1	17	CASSETRDRYYNSPLHF
TRBJ1-5	TRBV15	17	CATSREVSIHSNQPQHF
TRBJ2-7	TRBV7-9	15	CASSLVGGPGYEQYF
TRBJ1-2	TRBV10-2	13	CASSWDRVSGYTF
TRBJ2-1	TRBV19	15	CASSIQGGTYNEQFF
TRBJ1-2	TRBV9	14	CASSAPPRAGGYTF
TRBJ1-2	TRBV5-1	14	CASSLDGTNYGYTF
TRBJ1-1	TRBV19	15	CASSVGGWGDTEAFF
TRBJ2-1	TRBV11-2	16	CASSFLEARTAHEQFF
TRBJ2-1	TRBV18	16	CASSLEPGTVNNEQFF
TRBJ2-2	TRBV10-1	14	CASRSEGVSGELFF
TRBJ1-2	TRBV2	11	CASSQSYGYTF
TRBJ1-1	TRBV5-1	15	CASSSSGTGNTEAFF
TRBJ1-4	TRBV5-5	13	CASSFGANEKLFF
TRBJ1-6	TRBV19	15	CASSSAGTGASPLHF
TRBJ2-7	TRBV29-1	14	CSVEDSTGTYEQYF
TRBJ1-1	TRBV19	14	CASSKWWGRTEAFF
TRBJ2-7	TRBV9	15	CASSPGLAGVGEQYF
TRBJ2-7	TRBV5-4	14	CASSLGQGFYEQYF
TRBJ1-2	TRBV19	14	CASTVGGTVYGYTF
TRBJ1-2	TRBV7-2	16	CASSLQGSFSNYGYTF
TRBJ2-2	TRBV7-2	18	CASSLVTSGGGTTGELFF